The 22 T cell receptor beta chains given below trace back to one sample, sequenced in a study of cytomegalovirus exposure and HLA in healthy donors (dated by TCRdb to the late 2010s). The library came from the immunoSEQ multiplex PCR assay. The multiplex PCR relied on a mix of 60 forward primers for TCR Vbeta segments and 13 reverse primers for TCR Jbeta segments. The table comes from immuneACCESS by way of TCRdb, which keeps in-frame sequences with V and J called. Part of the clones is missing from these tables; in studies checked, under half for an unresolved V gene and the rest for unknown reasons. Counted in this sample were about 190,000 clones; 80% to 90% of them appeared once. The ten largest make up less than 0.35% of the sample. The specimen was PBMCs. Receptors were obtained from a woman in her 30s in good health and CMV-seronegative.

This sequence joins TRBV30 and TRBJ2-1; TRBD2 agrees at 8 bases. Per germline, CDR1 GTSNPN and CDR2 SVGIG (reference sequence). CDR3 length: 13 residues. With 3 bases clipped from V and 7 bases from J, the junction kept 5 bases outside the gene matches. CDR3 region: CAWSGGAGNEQFF. Written as DNA, the CDR3 is TGTGCCTGGAGCGGGGGGGCGGGGAATGAGCAGTTCTTC.

This clone was seen just once. The chain is built from TRBV28 and TRBJ2-3, with a possible D match to TRBD1 (5 bases). Germline loops: CDR1 MDHEN, CDR2 SYDVKM. The CDR3 extends over 13 amino acids. The ends were cut back, 6 bases at V and 1 base at J, with 8 bases in the middle. CDR3 in DNA: TGTGCCAGCAGCAGGGCGGGCACAGATACGCAGTATTTT. Protein: CASSRAGTDTQYF.

This clone was counted between two and nine times. The chain uses TRBV28 and TRBJ2-7, with 11 bases aligning to TRBD1. Germline CDR1 is MDHEN and CDR2 is SYDVKM. The CDR3 runs to 16 residues. V was clipped by 3 bases and J by 4 bases; unmatched bases: 8. The CDR3 nucleotides read TGTGCCAGCAGTTTTGCCCGCGGGACAGGGGGTTACGAGCAGTACTTC. The encoded protein is CASSFARGTGGYEQYF.

V and J are TRBV6-1 and TRBJ1-3, with a tentative D call TRBD1 (6 bases). The CDR3 has 15 amino acids. Germline assignment: CDR1 MNHNS and CDR2 SASEGT. Trimming shortened V by 9 bases and J by 0 bases, and 15 bases separated the two germline ends. The CDR3 here is CASSQGHSSGNTIYF. The DNA for the CDR3 is TGTGCCAGTTCACAGGGCCACAGCTCTGGAAACACCATATATTTT.

To note about this clone: This same CDR3 is encoded by further DNA sequences in the sample. The chain links TRBV9 to TRBJ1-1; TRBD1 might be the D (6 bases). V was clipped by 2 bases and J by 4 bases, with 12 bases between them. Per germline, CDR1 SGDLS and CDR2 YYNGEE. This CDR3 comprises 14 residues. The CDR3 bases are TGTGCCAGCAGCGTCGGACAAGGGGGCACTGAAGCTTTCTTT. This translates into CASSVGQGGTEAFF.

This sequence joins TRBV11-2 and TRBJ1-4; D gene uncertain. This CDR3 comprises 14 residues. V shed 2 bases and J shed 10 bases, with 14 bases lying between them. CDR1 and CDR2 from the germline V gene are SGHAT and FQNNGV. The DNA of the CDR3 is TGTGCCAGCAGCTTACTCAATTCTGCGGGAAAACTGTTTTTT. Translation gives CASSLLNSAGKLFF.

This chain joins TRBV5-1 and TRBJ2-1, with 11 bases aligning to TRBD1. The length of the CDR3 is 15 residues. Unmatched junction bases numbered 5, after V lost 2 bases and J lost 7 bases. Germline CDR1 reads SGHRS; CDR2 reads YFSETQ. The DNA for the CDR3 is TGCGCCAGCAGCTTAGGACAGGGGGCAACGAATGAGCAGTTCTTC. Its translation: CASSLGQGATNEQFF.

In its sample, this clone was seen once. The same CDR3 also results from other DNA sequences found in this sample. The CDR3 DNA sequence: TGCGCCAGCAGCTTGGGGGGCGGTCAAGAGACCCAGTACTTC. Its translation is CASSLGGGQETQYF. V usage is TRBV5-1 and J usage is TRBJ2-5, with D perhaps TRBD1 (5 bases). CDR1 and CDR2 from the germline V gene are SGHRS and YFSETQ. The CDR3 sequence is 14 residues long. V was clipped by 0 bases and J by 2 bases, with 8 bases between them.

About this clone: This CDR3 is also generated by other DNA sequences in the sample. The genes are TRBV28 and TRBJ2-3; TRBD2 aligns across 7 bases. The CDR3 sequence is 14 residues long. J gave up 1 base and V 3 bases, and 1 base lay outside the gene matches. Looked up from germline, CDR1 is MDHEN and CDR2 is SYDVKM. In nucleotides, the CDR3 is TGTGCCAGCAGTTTTCTAGCGGGCACAGATACGCAGTATTTT. Amino acid sequence: CASSFLAGTDTQYF.

J is TRBJ1-3 and V is TRBV7-9; D gene ambiguous. The CDR3 extends over 15 amino acids. CDR1 is SEHNR and CDR2 is FQNEAQ in the germline V gene (reference sequence). Trimming removed 2 bases from V and 2 bases from J, with 10 bases in between. This CDR3 reads CASSLRGTAGNTIYF. CDR3 sequence (DNA): TGTGCCAGCAGCTTACGCGGAACTGCTGGAAACACCATATATTTT.

The V gene is TRBV4-1, the J gene TRBJ2-5, with TRBD2 identical over 13 bases. CDR1 MGHRA and CDR2 YSYEKL come from the germline V gene. The CDR3 runs 16 residues. The trim removed 3 bases at V and 3 bases at J, leaving 4 bases unmatched. CDR3 nucleotide sequence: TGCGCCAGCAGCCAGTCGGGACTAGCGGGGAAAGAGACCCAGTACTTC. It yields the protein CASSQSGLAGKETQYF.

The rearrangement links TRBV19 to TRBJ2-7, with TRBD2 as a possible D gene (6 bases). Germline V lookup: CDR1 LNHDA, CDR2 SQIVND (reference sequence). The V end was cut by 3 bases, the J end by 1 base, with 13 bases between. The CDR3 extends over 15 amino acids. CDR3 coding DNA: TGTGCCAGTAGTATTGGTGGAGGGAGATCCTACGAGCAGTACTTC. Residues: CASSIGGGRSYEQYF.

The chain recombines TRBV6-1 with TRBJ2-3, with a possible D match to TRBD2 (6 bases). The CDR3 length is 15 residues. V was trimmed by 1 base and J by 3 bases, leaving 11 bases between them. Germline V lookup: CDR1 MNHNS, CDR2 SASEGT. CDR3 sequence reads: CASSEVSGGTDTQYF. CDR3 in DNA: TGTGCCAGCAGTGAAGTATCCGGGGGAACAGATACGCAGTATTTT.

V gene TRBV11-2 combines with J gene TRBJ2-4; D unclear. CDR1 is SGHAT, CDR2 FQNNGV, per germline. Trimming pared 4 bases from V and 0 bases from J, leaving 13 bases between. The CDR3 length is 16 residues. The CDR3 region has the DNA TGTGCCAGCAGCTCTCTAGGATCCCTAGCCAAAAACATTCAGTACTTC. Translating it yields CASSSLGSLAKNIQYF.

The V call is TRBV6-6, the J call TRBJ2-6; 7 nucleotides agree with TRBD1. The trim removed 5 bases at V and 2 bases at J, leaving 3 bases unmatched. The CDR3 runs to 15 residues. Germline CDR1 reads MNHNY; CDR2 reads SVGAGI (reference sequence). CDR3 sequence: CASSIDRAGANVLTF. Written as DNA, the CDR3 is TGTGCCAGCAGTATAGACAGGGCTGGGGCCAACGTCCTGACTTTC.

The CDR3 here is CASSSSVATDTGELFF. For the CDR3, the DNA is TGTGCCAGCAGCTCTAGCGTGGCTACGGACACCGGGGAGCTGTTTTTT. This chain uses TRBV5-6 with TRBJ2-2; the D gene is possibly TRBD2 (6 bases). The CDR3 is 16 residues long. Germline-derived CDR1 and CDR2 are SGHDT and YYEEEE. The V end was cut by 3 bases, the J end by 3 bases, with 15 bases between.

The chain recombines TRBV15 with TRBJ2-1; D ambiguous. The V and J ends lost 5 bases and 4 bases respectively, with 12 bases between them. The germline V gene has CDR1 LNHNV and CDR2 YYDKDF (reference sequence). The CDR3 is 14 residues long. CDR3 in amino acids: CATSLAVGYNEQFF. CDR3 nucleotide sequence: TGTGCCACCAGCCTGGCGGTCGGTTACAATGAGCAGTTCTTC.

This clone appeared a few times. This rearrangement joins TRBV5-1 to TRBJ2-1; D gene ambiguous. The V and J ends lost 0 bases and 7 bases respectively, with 14 bases between them. CDR3 length: 15 amino acids. Germline V lookup: CDR1 SGHRS, CDR2 YFSETQ. CDR3 residues: CASSLALDLLNEQFF. The CDR3 coding sequence is TGCGCCAGCAGCTTGGCGCTAGATTTATTGAATGAGCAGTTCTTC.

The rearrangement links TRBV28 to TRBJ1-6, with 7 bases that match TRBD1. V lost 4 bases to trimming and J lost 14 bases; unmatched junction nucleotides: 11. In germline, CDR1 is MDHEN, CDR2 SYDVKM. The CDR3 consists of 14 residues. The CDR3 DNA sequence: TGTGCCAGCAGTTGGGCCGGGACAGTAGATGCCCTCCACTTT. Amino acid sequence: CASSWAGTVDALHF.

This chain uses TRBV28 with TRBJ2-1, with TRBD2 matching 8 bases. The junction had 8 bases not matched to a gene; V was cut back by 4 bases and J by 6 bases. Germline V gene sequence: CDR1 MDHEN, CDR2 SYDVKM. CDR3 length equals 15 residues. The CDR3 protein is CASSSGTRALNEQFF. CDR3 nucleotides: TGTGCCAGCAGTTCCGGGACTAGGGCGCTCAATGAGCAGTTCTTC.

This chain uses TRBV19 with TRBJ2-1; D is undetermined. This CDR3 comprises 13 residues. Germline CDR1 and CDR2: LNHDA and SQIVND (reference sequence). V was pared by 4 bases and J by 10 bases, with 14 bases between. The CDR3 is CASSTLVGEEQFF. The CDR3 DNA follows: TGTGCCAGTAGTACCCTAGTAGGTGAGGAGCAGTTCTTC.

A remark on this clone: The junction departs from germline at one end; a sequencing error may be responsible. CDR3 sequence: CASNTGTSDYNGQFF. CDR3 bases: TGTGCCAGCAATACCGGGACTAGCGATTACAATGGGCAGTTCTTC. This sequence joins TRBV2 and TRBJ2-1; TRBD2 matches at 10 bases. CDR3 length equals 15 residues. The germline V gene has CDR1 SNHLY and CDR2 FYNNEI. Full variable domain (remainder filled in from reference TRBV2 and TRBJ2-1): EPEVTQTPSHQVTQMGQEVILRCVPISNHLYFYWYRQILGQKVEFLVSFYNNEISEKSEIFDDQFSVERPDGSNFTLKIRSTKLEDSAMYFCASNTGTSDYNGQFFGPGTRLTVL.